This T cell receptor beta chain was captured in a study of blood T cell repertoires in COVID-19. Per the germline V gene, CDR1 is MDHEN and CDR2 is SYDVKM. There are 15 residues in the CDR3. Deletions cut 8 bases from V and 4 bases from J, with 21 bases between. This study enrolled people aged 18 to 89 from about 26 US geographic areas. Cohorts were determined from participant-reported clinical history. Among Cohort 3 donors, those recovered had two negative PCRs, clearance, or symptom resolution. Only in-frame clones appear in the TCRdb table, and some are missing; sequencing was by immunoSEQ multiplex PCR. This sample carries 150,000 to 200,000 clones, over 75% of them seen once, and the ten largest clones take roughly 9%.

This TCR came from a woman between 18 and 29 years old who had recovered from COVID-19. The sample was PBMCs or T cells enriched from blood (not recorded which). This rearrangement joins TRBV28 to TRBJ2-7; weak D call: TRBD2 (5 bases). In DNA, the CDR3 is TGTGCCAGCTACACGCGGCTAGCTGCCCCGTACGAGCAGTACTTC. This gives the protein CASYTRLAAPYEQYF. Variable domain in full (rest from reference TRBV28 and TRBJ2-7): DVKVTQSSRYLVKRTGEKVFLECVQDMDHENMFWYRQDPGLGLRLIYFSYDVKMKEKGDIPEGYSVSREKKERFSLILESASTNQTSMYLCASYTRLAAPYEQYFGPGTRLTVT.